This is a list of T cell receptor beta chains from one sample in a study of T cells in Graves' hyperthyroidism and ophthalmopathy. From the multiplex PCR reads, TCRdb called clonotypes with MiXCR, one entry per CDR3 protein. Among 450,000 to 650,000 distinct CDR3 sequences, approximately 15% were seen once, and the ten largest hold around 7%. Sequencing input: blood. These TCRs come from a young woman with Graves' ophthalmopathy. Both conserved end residues are trimmed from each CDR3. Fields, in order: CDR3 length, V gene, CDR3 protein.

>13|TRBV28
ASSHGTSGLNEQF
>12|TRBV30
AWSADQRGTEAF
>13|TRBV12-3/TRBV12-4
ASSLTRQGNTEAF
>13|TRBV28
ASDNWGGGNSPLH
>12|TRBV28
ASRAGTPNTEAF
>9|TRBV28
ASNGRTEAF
>11|TRBV6-1
ASSETLRETQY
>11|TRBV20-1
SASRTVNTEAF
>16|TRBV29-1
SVGGNRDRGRDSYEQY
>14|TRBV12-3/TRBV12-4
ASSPGTSGSTDTQY
>11|TRBV27
ASSVWDGTEAF
>13|TRBV20-1
SATTSGMGTDTQY
>10|TRBV11-2
ASSPRYTEAF
>13|TRBV6-2/TRBV6-3
ASSYSPGSTYEQY
>13|TRBV28
ASSLGQASSYEQY
>10|TRBV7-9
ASSRDNTEQF
>14|TRBV6-1
ASTPRSSPSNQPQH
>13|TRBV9
ASSAGRQGLYEQY
>14|TRBV18
ASSPGEQRSTGELF
>11|TRBV19
ASTPGEYYGYT
>12|TRBV11-3
ASSPRTGGNEQY
>12|TRBV11-2
ASSMGRINNEQF
>12|TRBV4-1
ASSGTGTGNTIY
>18|TRBV12-3/TRBV12-4
ASSPSLIPDYRGTSYEQY
>13|TRBV6-1
ASSDPRDGTYEQY
>12|TRBV19
ASSIQGQGEKLF
>10|TRBV28
ASKTLDTEAF
>14|TRBV25-1
ASSEFETGANSPQH
>12|TRBV19
ASTSSGLQETQY
>13|TRBV4-2
ASSQEMDHSYEQY
>12|TRBV19
ASSIGTGQETQY
>13|TRBV7-9
ASSPGGEPPYEQY
>14|TRBV29-1
SVLRQGVRHQETQY
>11|TRBV13
ASRFTGNYGYT
>11|TRBV28
ASIQEGNYEQY
>12|TRBV19
ASSISSGYNEQF
>11|TRBV20-1
SARRSSPREQF
>14|TRBV10-3
AITLGAGGGAYEQY
>11|TRBV7-3
ASSLTGGDTQY
>13|TRBV7-9
ASTSVGLTGNTIY
>13|TRBV18
ASSPRQGGYSPLH
>15|TRBV6-2/TRBV6-3
ASSYPGLAALTDTQY
>13|TRBV7-9
ASSQTRDRDPEQY
>16|TRBV7-2
ASSSRTHLAGAYNEQF
>17|TRBV11-1
ASSFYICSAPRGGYEQY
>12|TRBV12-3/TRBV12-4
ASSFTRYPNEQF
>9|TRBV10-3
AISDRGVQY
>12|TRBV11-1
ASSPRQGAEEQF
>12|TRBV27
ASSWSGQHNEQF
>12|TRBV6-1
ASSSVLYGNTIY